This TCR beta chain derives from a study of Tregs in tolerant kidney transplant recipients. Unstimulated regulatory T cells (CD4+CD25+CD127-), CD4+CD25- non-regulatory cells, CD4 and CD8 cells were FACS-sorted from thawed PBMCs. Profiling relied on immunoSEQ multiplex PCR, and the TCRdb table lists in-frame clones only, not all of them. The sample includes about 240,000 clones, more than 65% of them seen just once. The sequence was obtained from a human donor in good health. Sequences were obtained from CD4+ T cells from blood.

Written as DNA, the CDR3 is TGTGCCAGCAGTATAGGCTATGAGCAGTTCTTC. The encoded protein is CASSIGYEQFF. This sequence joins TRBV25-1 and TRBJ2-1; unclear D gene. The V and J ends lost 5 bases and 8 bases respectively, with 7 bases between them. Germline-derived CDR1 and CDR2 are MGHDK and SYGVNS. The CDR3 has 11 amino acids.